One sample yielded the 21 T cell receptor beta chains listed below, sequenced in a study of regulatory T cells in long-lasting Graves disease. The authors built TCR beta libraries using iRepertoire HTBI primers and Arm-PCR of CDR3 regions. One entry per CDR3 protein, called by TCRdb with MiXCR from the multiplex PCR reads. Of roughly 500,000 distinct CDR3 sequences detected, around 13% appear once; the ten largest clones hold roughly 9.3%. Noted time point: newly diagnosed GD, antithyroid drugs for less than 3 months. PBMCs were the source of the RNA used for TCR sequencing. These sequences were also reported in another study, on T cells in Graves' hyperthyroidism and ophthalmopathy.

Sample: peripheral blood mononuclear cells (PBMCs), taken at new diagnosis, from a patient treated with antithyroid drugs. The source is a woman in her twenties or thirties with Graves disease.

The chain uses TRBV12-5 and TRBJ2-3; D remains unclear. There are 14 residues in the CDR3. Trimming removed 4 bases from V and 0 bases from J, with 8 bases in between. Per the germline V gene, CDR1 is LGHNT and CDR2 is FRNRAP. The CDR3 loop reads CASGYVTSTDTQYF. The CDR3 DNA reads TGTGCTAGTGGTTATGTGACTAGCACAGATACGCAGTATTTT.

This clonotype was detected ten times or more. The chain joins TRBV11-2 to TRBJ2-1, with TRBD2 identical over 8 bases. With 7 bases clipped from V and 2 bases from J, the junction kept 10 bases outside the gene matches. Germline values: CDR1 SGHAT, CDR2 FQNNGV. This CDR3 has 16 residues. CDR3 sequence: CASTPSGGGPYNEQFF. CDR3 DNA sequence: TGTGCCAGCACCCCGTCCGGGGGGGGTCCCTACAATGAGCAGTTCTTC.

This clonotype has at least ten counts. The CDR3 DNA reads as TGTGCCAGCAGCCCCGTCGGATCGGAAGCTTTCTTT. Translating gives CASSPVGSEAFF. V and J are TRBV5-6 and TRBJ1-1; D unclear. The CDR3 sequence is 12 residues long. Between the trimmed V and J ends, which lost 4 bases and 8 bases, there was a span of 12 bases. Germline assignment: CDR1 SGHDT and CDR2 YYEEEE.

The CDR3 sequence is CASSQDLSLVSYNEQFF. The CDR3 bases are TGCGCCAGCAGCCAAGATTTATCCCTAGTCTCCTACAATGAGCAGTTCTTC. V usage is TRBV4-3 and J usage is TRBJ2-1, with D unresolved. V gave up 0 bases and J gave up 0 bases, with 12 bases separating them. This CDR3 is built from 17 residues. Germline V lookup: CDR1 LGHNA, CDR2 YSLEER.

This clonotype was counted at least ten times. The chain recombines TRBV10-3 with TRBJ2-1; D uncertain. The CDR3 has 14 amino acids. Germline CDR1 ENHRY, CDR2 SYGVKD. The V end lost 0 bases, the J end lost 6 bases, and 9 bases lay between the germline ends. CDR3 coding DNA: TGTGCCATCAGTGAGTCGGGATGGGCCAATGAGCAGTTCTTC. This translates into CAISESGWANEQFF.

This clonotype was seen many times. V is TRBV6-2 or TRBV6-3 and J is TRBJ1-1; D is uncertain. The germline V gene has CDR1 MNHEY and CDR2 SVGEGT. The V end was cut by 3 bases, the J end by 1 base, with 12 bases between. The CDR3 sequence is 15 residues long. This chain's CDR3 is CASSYIPGRNTEAFF. The CDR3 region has the DNA TGTGCCAGCAGTTATATTCCCGGCAGGAACACTGAAGCTTTCTTT.

This clonotype has only a few counts. CDR3 nucleotides: TGTGCCAGCTCCCCGGGGTTCTCCTCTTCTGGGGCCAACGTCCTGACTTTC. Translating gives CASSPGFSSSGANVLTF. The chain recombines TRBV18 with TRBJ2-6, with TRBD2 as a possible D gene (5 bases). V was shortened by 6 bases and J by 1 base, with 16 bases between the two germline ends. The length of the CDR3 is 17 residues. CDR1 is KGHSH, CDR2 LQKENI, per germline.

This clonotype was counted at least ten times. This chain connects TRBV24-1 to TRBJ1-1; D call uncertain. The CDR3 loop spans 12 amino acids. CDR1 and CDR2 (germline): KGHDR, SFDVKD. V was trimmed by 4 bases and J by 1 base, leaving 3 bases between them. The CDR3 sequence: CATSERNTEAFF. CDR3 sequence (DNA): TGTGCCACCAGTGAGAGGAACACTGAAGCTTTCTTT.

This clonotype was counted ten times or more. CDR3 nucleotides: TGTGCCAGCAGCTTGCAGACGAGCAGGGAGGCCTACGAGCAGTACTTC. Encoded protein: CASSLQTSREAYEQYF. The chain links TRBV5-6 to TRBJ2-7, with a weak D call TRBD2 (6 bases). The V gene lost 1 base and the J gene lost 2 bases, with 16 bases spanning the gap. Germline assignment: CDR1 SGHDT and CDR2 YYEEEE. The CDR3 contains 16 residues.

In this sample, this clonotype turned up a few times. The chain combines TRBV28 with TRBJ2-4; D is tentatively TRBD1 or TRBD2 (7 bases each). Germline CDR1 is MDHEN and CDR2 is SYDVKM. The CDR3 contains 16 residues. Trimming removed 2 bases at V and 7 bases at J, with 18 bases between. The DNA of the CDR3 is TGTGCCAGCAGTTTAGGGAGGGCGGGACAGACTAACATTCAGTACTTC. It encodes CASSLGRAGQTNIQYF.

Details on this clonotype: One junction end does not reproduce the germline sequence, and a read error may be involved. The chain recombines TRBV20-1 with TRBJ1-4; tentative D call: TRBD1 (5 bases). Germline V CDR1 and CDR2: DFQATT, SNEGSKA (reference sequence). The CDR3 totals 14 residues. CDR3 protein: CSARGPGSYEKLLF. The CDR3 coding sequence is TGCAGTGCTAGAGGCCCAGGGTCGTATGAAAAACTGCTTTTT.

In its sample, this clonotype was seen many times. The rearrangement links TRBV19 to TRBJ1-5; D might be TRBD1 (6 bases). The germline CDR1 and CDR2 sequences are LNHDA and SQIVND (reference sequence). V was shortened by 7 bases and J by 9 bases, with 13 bases between the two germline ends. The CDR3 sequence is 12 residues long. The CDR3 protein is CASNEGVTPQHF. CDR3 nucleotides: TGTGCCAGTAACGAGGGGGTTACGCCCCAGCATTTT.

This clonotype has only a few counts. The chain links TRBV24-1 to TRBJ2-3; weak D call: TRBD1 (5 bases). The V gene lost 5 bases and the J gene lost 3 bases, with 14 bases spanning the gap. There are 15 residues in the CDR3. Germline V lookup: CDR1 KGHDR, CDR2 SFDVKD. CDR3 loop: CATSGSTVWTDTQYF. The CDR3 region has the DNA TGTGCCACCAGTGGCTCGACAGTATGGACAGATACGCAGTATTTT.

V gene TRBV14 combines with J gene TRBJ2-2, with a possible D match to TRBD1 (6 bases). The CDR3 loop spans 15 amino acids. Germline lookup yields CDR1 SGHDN and CDR2 FVKESK. Trimming left V 5 bases short and J 4 bases short, with 14 bases between. CDR3 in DNA: TGTGCCAGCAGCGGGTTGGGGGCGACCACCGGGGAGCTGTTTTTT. It specifies CASSGLGATTGELFF.

This clonotype was seen a few times. V usage is TRBV6-1 and J usage is TRBJ2-7; D perhaps matches TRBD1 (6 bases). V lost 7 bases to trimming and J lost 5 bases, with 15 bases between them. The germline V gene encodes CDR1 MNHNS and CDR2 SASEGT. This CDR3 has 13 amino acids. The chain's CDR3 is CASKRTVVHEQYF. For the CDR3, the DNA is TGTGCCAGCAAACGGACAGTGGTCCACGAGCAGTACTTC.

This clonotype appeared a few times. The chain joins TRBV7-9 to TRBJ1-2; D gene ambiguous. Germline V gene data show CDR1 as SEHNR and CDR2 as FQNEAQ (reference sequence). The CDR3 has 15 amino acids. The V end was cut by 0 bases, the J end by 4 bases, with 12 bases between. The CDR3 protein is CASSLAGTPVYGYTF. The CDR3 DNA reads as TGTGCCAGCAGCTTAGCGGGCACCCCTGTCTATGGCTACACCTTC. The full variable domain, in which reference TRBV7-9 and TRBJ1-2 provide the parts outside the CDR3, is DTGVSQNPRHKITKRGQNVTFRCDPISEHNRLYWYRQTLGQGPEFLTYFQNEAQLEKSRLLSDRFSAERPKGSFSTLEIQRTEQGDSAMYLCASSLAGTPVYGYTFGSGTRLTVV.

V gene TRBV20-1 combines with J gene TRBJ1-1; 8 bases are shared with TRBD1. Germline CDR1 is DFQATT and CDR2 is SNEGSKA (reference sequence). CDR3 length: 15 amino acids. V was clipped by 3 bases and J by 4 bases; unmatched bases: 10. DNA of the CDR3: TGCAGTGCTAGGAGAGACAGGGGAATGGGCACTGAAGCTTTCTTT. Translated, it gives CSARRDRGMGTEAFF.

The sample holds a few counts of this clonotype. The limits of the CDR3 on the DNA are not certain, so only TCRdb's listed CDR3 is given. The V and J genes are TRBV11-2 and TRBJ1-1; the table's D call, TRBD1, was not checked against the DNA. Germline V gene data show CDR1 as SGHAT and CDR2 as FQNNGV. The CDR3 adds up to 14 amino acids, both ends counted. The CDR3 loop reads CASSFAGGARYALF.

This clonotype was observed many times. This chain connects TRBV6-1 to TRBJ1-4; D might be TRBD1 (5 bases). In germline, CDR1 is MNHNS, CDR2 SASEGT. Trimming took off 6 bases at V and 10 bases at J, with 18 bases between the two ends. This CDR3 is 14 amino acids long. Here the CDR3 reads CASRRQGNLAKLFF. CDR3 nucleotides: TGTGCCAGCAGGCGTCAGGGTAATCTAGCAAAACTGTTTTTT.

This clonotype was counted between two and nine times. A junction boundary mismatches the germline segment, possibly from a read error. The chain uses TRBV27 and TRBJ1-2; TRBD1 is a possible D gene (6 bases). Germline CDR1 and CDR2: MNHEY and SMNVEV (reference sequence). CDR3 length: 13 residues. CDR3 coding DNA: TGTGCCAGCAGTTTGATACAGGGATATGGCTACGCCTTC. This gives the protein CASSLIQGYGYAF.

There are many counts of this clonotype. The V and J genes are TRBV15 and TRBJ2-5, with D perhaps TRBD1 (6 bases). Germline lookup yields CDR1 LNHNV and CDR2 YYDKDF (reference sequence). The CDR3 is 16 amino acids. Trimming removed 1 base from V and 2 bases from J, with 14 bases in between. The CDR3 sequence is CATSRGKGQLQETQYF. For the CDR3, the DNA is TGTGCCACCAGCAGAGGGAAAGGACAGCTTCAAGAGACCCAGTACTTC.